The 9 T cell receptor beta chains presented below share a single source sample, sequenced in a study of CD8 T cell repertoires and HIV-1 epitope variants. Profiling relied on immunoSEQ multiplex PCR, and the TCRdb table lists in-frame clones only, not all of them. Here the sample spans 4,000 to 6,000 clones, approximately 67% being singletons. Antigens for these TCRs are unknown. Sequenced input: cultured CD8+ T cells derived from PBMCs. All receptors derive from a male donor with HIV.

The V call is TRBV19, the J call TRBJ1-5; D call uncertain. The CDR3 has 12 amino acids. Germline V gives CDR1 LNHDA, CDR2 SQIVND (reference sequence). Trimming removed 7 bases from V and 10 bases from J, with 14 bases in between. CDR3 nucleotides: TGTGCCAGTAAGATAGGTTGGGGTCCCCAGCATTTT. Translation: CASKIGWGPQHF.

In this sample, this clone turned up a few times. The gene calls are TRBV11-2 and TRBJ1-3; D call uncertain. Trimming cost V 3 bases and J 3 bases, with 18 bases left between them. CDR1 and CDR2 (germline): SGHAT, FQNNGV. The CDR3 is 17 residues long. The CDR3 DNA sequence: TGTGCCAGCAGCTTTCCCCGTGCGGGAGTTGGTGGAAACACCATATATTTT. Its translation: CASSFPRAGVGGNTIYF.

This clone was seen only a few times. The chain is built from TRBV6-5 and TRBJ2-7, with 7 bases matching TRBD1. The V gene's germline CDR1 is MNHEY and CDR2 SVGAGI. J gave up 3 bases and V 8 bases, and 10 bases lay outside the gene matches. This CDR3 region has 14 residues. The CDR3 DNA is TGTGCCAGCGGAGAACAGGGGTCGATCTACGAGCAGTACTTC. Translating gives CASGEQGSIYEQYF.

This clone was seen a handful of times. The chain couples TRBV11-2 to TRBJ1-5; tentatively, D is TRBD1 (5 bases). Per germline, CDR1 SGHAT and CDR2 FQNNGV. The CDR3 loop spans 14 amino acids. Deletions cut 5 bases from V and 6 bases from J, with 14 bases between. This CDR3 is CASSRDQEGQPQHF. CDR3 in DNA: TGTGCCAGCAGCAGGGACCAGGAGGGTCAGCCCCAGCATTTT.

This chain uses TRBV15 with TRBJ2-5; 9 bases agree with TRBD2. Germline values: CDR1 LNHNV, CDR2 YYDKDF (reference sequence). The CDR3 is 15 amino acids. The J segment lost 5 bases and the V segment lost 0 bases, leaving 4 bases of the junction unmatched. The CDR3 DNA follows: TGTGCCACCAGCAGAGATAGGCTAGCGGGGGAGACCCAGTACTTC. It specifies CATSRDRLAGETQYF.

The chain employs TRBV28 and TRBJ2-1; D might be TRBD2 (7 bases). The CDR3 has 15 residues. Germline V CDR1 and CDR2: MDHEN, SYDVKM. Trimming removed 3 bases from V and 4 bases from J, with 13 bases in between. The CDR3 DNA is TGTGCCAGCAGTTTCGAGGGGGGGCTTTACAATGAGCAGTTCTTC. Its protein product is CASSFEGGLYNEQFF. The complete variable domain, with remaining parts taken from reference TRBV28 and TRBJ2-1, reads DVKVTQSSRYLVKRTGEKVFLECVQDMDHENMFWYRQDPGLGLRLIYFSYDVKMKEKGDIPEGYSVSREKKERFSLILESASTNQTSMYLCASSFEGGLYNEQFFGPGTRLTVL.

The chain recombines TRBV13 with TRBJ2-1; 8 positions agree with TRBD1. There are 16 residues in the CDR3. Germline loops: CDR1 PRHDT, CDR2 FYEKMQ (reference sequence). The V gene end was trimmed by 1 base and the J gene end by 6 bases; junction bases not matched to a gene: 8. CDR3 sequence (DNA): TGTGCCAGCAGCTTAGATCAGGGGGCGCGGGGCAATGAGCAGTTCTTC. As protein: CASSLDQGARGNEQFF.

The chain has TRBV4-1 and TRBJ1-1; D is possibly TRBD1 (5 bases). V lost 1 base and J 0 bases, leaving 9 bases between the germline ends. Germline-derived CDR1 and CDR2 are MGHRA and YSYEKL. The CDR3 has 15 amino acids. CDR3 sequence reads: CASSQGWGMNTEAFF. The DNA of the CDR3 is TGCGCCAGCAGCCAAGGGTGGGGGATGAACACTGAAGCTTTCTTT.

The chain uses TRBV5-4 and TRBJ2-7, with a possible D match to TRBD1 (5 bases). The CDR3 extends over 14 amino acids. Trimming took 4 bases from V and 2 from J, leaving 13 bases between them. Germline CDR1 SGHNT, CDR2 YYREEE (reference sequence). The CDR3 region is CASSGVDSTYEQYF. CDR3 in DNA: TGTGCCAGCAGCGGGGTAGACAGCACCTACGAGCAGTACTTC.